A single sample is the source of the 16 T cell receptor beta chains below, sequenced in a study of control samples from healthy donors and cancer patients. Method: immunoSEQ multiplex PCR; TCRdb's copy keeps in-frame clones and lacks some. The top ten clones hold roughly 8% of a sample with fewer than 15,000 clones, roughly three quarters of them seen once. The sample comprised formalin-fixed, paraffin-embedded tissue. The origin of the receptors is a male donor with melanoma.

In its sample, this clone was seen a few times. This chain joins TRBV19 and TRBJ2-1, with 8 positions matching TRBD1. V shed 4 bases, J shed 0 bases, and the junction held 2 bases outside the gene matches. Germline CDR1 is LNHDA and CDR2 is SQIVND (reference sequence). The CDR3 has 15 residues. The DNA for the CDR3 is TGTGCCAGTAGTAGGACAGGGAGCTCCTACAATGAGCAGTTCTTC. Its protein is CASSRTGSSYNEQFF.

This clone showed up just a few times. The V call is TRBV14, the J call TRBJ1-2, with 8 bases aligning to TRBD1. V lost 0 bases, J lost 4 bases, and 4 bases stayed unmatched. Germline-derived CDR1 and CDR2 are SGHDN and FVKESK. This CDR3 is 15 amino acids long. CDR3 region: CASSQEPGGGYGYTF. The DNA for the CDR3 is TGTGCCAGCAGCCAAGAGCCAGGGGGCGGCTATGGCTACACCTTC.

This chain uses TRBV24-1 with TRBJ2-1, with 10 positions matching TRBD1. Germline-derived CDR1 and CDR2 are KGHDR and SFDVKD. CDR3 length: 17 residues. Losses at the gene ends were 2 bases for V and 7 bases for J; bases not matched to a gene: 10. CDR3 DNA sequence: TGTGCCACCAGTGATTCCGGTGGGACAGGGGACGGAAATGAGCAGTTCTTC. Translating gives CATSDSGGTGDGNEQFF.

A note on this clone: A much larger clone is a single base away; this may be a read error. The chain combines TRBV7-6 with TRBJ2-3, with D possibly being TRBD2 (6 bases). Looked up from germline, CDR1 is SGHVS and CDR2 is FNYEAQ. The CDR3 extends over 15 amino acids. The CDR3 DNA sequence: TGTGTCAGCAGCCTTACTAGCACCGACACAGATACGCAGTATTTT. This translates into CVSSLTSTDTDTQYF.

The chain combines TRBV7-2 with TRBJ1-5; D gene ambiguous. The V end lost 4 bases, the J end lost 5 bases, and 15 bases lay between the germline ends. The CDR3 sequence is 15 residues long. Germline CDR1 SGHTA, CDR2 FQGNSA. The CDR3 region has the DNA TGTGCCAGCAGCTCAACGGTGTACTCTGATCAGCCCCAGCATTTT. Translation: CASSSTVYSDQPQHF.

The rearrangement links TRBV3-1 (or the pseudogene TRBV3-2) to TRBJ2-1; D is perhaps TRBD1 or TRBD2 (5 bases each). V was shortened by 0 bases and J by 7 bases, with 13 bases between the two germline ends. CDR1 and CDR2 (germline): LGHDT, YNNKEL (reference sequence). The CDR3 covers 15 residues. The CDR3 nucleotides read TGTGCCAGCAGCCAAGAAACGGGACCACGAAATGAGCAGTTCTTC. Translated: CASSQETGPRNEQFF.

The chain uses TRBV10-2 and TRBJ1-2; no definite D call. Between the trimmed V and J ends, which lost 8 bases and 3 bases, there was a span of 19 bases. Germline assignment: CDR1 WSHSY and CDR2 SAAADI. This CDR3 comprises 15 residues. In DNA, the CDR3 is TGCGCCAGCTGTCCTTCTGGGTGGTCGGACTATGGCTACACCTTC. Translating gives CASCPSGWSDYGYTF.

This rearrangement joins TRBV19 to TRBJ2-2; D uncertain. The CDR3 extends over 14 amino acids. Trimming left V 7 bases short and J 5 bases short, with 14 bases between. CDR1 and CDR2 from the germline V gene are LNHDA and SQIVND (reference sequence). The CDR3 DNA reads TGTGCCAGTAAAAGGGAAGCAAGAACCGGGGAGCTGTTTTTT. Encoded protein: CASKREARTGELFF.

The CDR3, as DNA: TGCAGCGGGGGAGGTTACTACGAGCAGTACTTC. It yields the protein CSGGGYYEQYF. The rearrangement links TRBV29-1 to TRBJ2-7, with D perhaps TRBD2 (6 bases). The V end lost 7 bases, the J end lost 3 bases, and 10 bases lay between the germline ends. Germline V gene sequence: CDR1 SQVTM, CDR2 ANQGSEA. The CDR3 extends over 11 amino acids.

This rearrangement joins TRBV30 to TRBJ1-1, with 9 bases that match TRBD1. Per the germline V gene, CDR1 is GTSNPN and CDR2 is SVGIG (reference sequence). The CDR3 covers 13 residues. Germline trimming cut 3 bases from V and 5 bases from J; bases unmatched to any gene: 4. The CDR3 DNA reads TGTGCCTGGAGGGGGACAGGGTGGACTGAAGCTTTCTTT. Translated, it gives CAWRGTGWTEAFF. Full variable domain (rest looked up from reference TRBV30 and TRBJ1-1): SQTIHQWPATLVQPVGSPLSLECTVEGTSNPNLYWYRQAAGRGLQLLFYSVGIGQISSEVPQNLSASRPQDRQFILSSKKLLLSDSGFYLCAWRGTGWTEAFFGQGTRLTVV.

A few counts support this clone. The J gene is TRBJ2-3, the V gene TRBV21-1. TRBV21-1 is given as a pseudogene. This CDR3 region has 16 residues. This CDR3 reads CASSKRRTSSTDTQYF. CDR3 nucleotide sequence: TGTGCCAGCAGCAAACGACGGACGAGTAGCACAGATACGCAGTATTTT.

A single count supports this clone. The genes are TRBV6-5 and TRBJ1-6; TRBD1 might be the D (5 bases). The V end was cut by 7 bases, the J end by 7 bases, with 14 bases between. This CDR3 is 14 amino acids long. Looked up from germline, CDR1 is MNHEY and CDR2 is SVGAGI. CDR3 in amino acids: CASTGAGRNSPLHF. As DNA, the CDR3 is TGTGCCAGCACCGGGGCGGGGAGAAATTCACCCCTCCACTTT.

DNA of the CDR3: TGTGCCAGCAGCTCCGGACAGGAAACTAGCACAGATACGCAGTATTTT. This translates into CASSSGQETSTDTQYF. V gene TRBV5-4 combines with J gene TRBJ2-3, with TRBD1 matching over 7 bases. The CDR3 has 16 amino acids. Trimming cost V 3 bases and J 0 bases; bases outside gene matches: 7. CDR1 and CDR2 from the germline V gene are SGHNT and YYREEE (reference sequence).

The genes are TRBV11-2 and TRBJ1-1; no definite D call. This CDR3 contains 12 residues. The V gene lost 3 bases and the J gene lost 4 bases, with 6 bases spanning the gap. Germline V lookup: CDR1 SGHAT, CDR2 FQNNGV. DNA of the CDR3: TGTGCCAGCAGCTTTCAGGTCACTGAAGCTTTCTTT. Translated, it gives CASSFQVTEAFF.

This clone appeared a single time. DNA for the CDR3: TGTGCCAGCAGTGATGCAGGACAGGTCAATTCACCCCTCCACTTT. Protein sequence: CASSDAGQVNSPLHF. This rearrangement joins TRBV2 to TRBJ1-6; 7 bases are a match to TRBD1. V was pared by 3 bases and J by 7 bases, with 6 bases of the junction left unmatched. Germline assignment: CDR1 SNHLY and CDR2 FYNNEI. This CDR3 comprises 15 residues.

V gene TRBV1 combines with J gene TRBJ2-2; TRBD2 is the table's D call and was not checked against the DNA. TRBV1 is an annotated pseudogene. The CDR3 extends over 16 amino acids. The chain's CDR3 is CTSSQDPIARTGELFF. In DNA, the CDR3 is TGCACCAGCAGCCAAGACCCTATAGCCCGCACCGGGGAGCTGTTTTTT.